This T cell receptor beta chain was recovered during a study of cytomegalovirus exposure and HLA in healthy donors. The CDR3 consists of 13 residues. Germline CDR1 ENHRY, CDR2 SYGVKD. The V end was cut by 2 bases, the J end by 8 bases, with 12 bases between. Overall study findings and caveats: The records held CMV serostatus as the only immune exposure information. Rates of TCR association differed by HLA locus in a later analysis, with DRB1 highest and HLA-C lowest. Presence/absence analyses treated sequencing depth as roughly uniform across donors.

Note on this clone: Its antigen is not known.

This PCR relied on a set of 60 Vbeta primers and 13 Jbeta primers. Source study methods: Later work found 80 million to 85 million unique TCR beta chains, with 9.5 million to 12 million shared. TCRdb's copy holds only in-frame clones and misses some; the assay was immunoSEQ multiplex PCR. V, J and clone size derive from that table, while D and trimming were established from the DNA sequence. The sample lists 65,000 to 95,000 clones; 78% were seen once. This chain joins TRBV10-3 and TRBJ1-2; no definite D call. Sequencing was carried out using PBMCs. The source is a male donor in good health and CMV-seropositive. For the CDR3, the DNA is TGTGCCATCAGTGAGGCAGGCCCCCGGGGCTACACCTTC. Translated: CAISEAGPRGYTF.